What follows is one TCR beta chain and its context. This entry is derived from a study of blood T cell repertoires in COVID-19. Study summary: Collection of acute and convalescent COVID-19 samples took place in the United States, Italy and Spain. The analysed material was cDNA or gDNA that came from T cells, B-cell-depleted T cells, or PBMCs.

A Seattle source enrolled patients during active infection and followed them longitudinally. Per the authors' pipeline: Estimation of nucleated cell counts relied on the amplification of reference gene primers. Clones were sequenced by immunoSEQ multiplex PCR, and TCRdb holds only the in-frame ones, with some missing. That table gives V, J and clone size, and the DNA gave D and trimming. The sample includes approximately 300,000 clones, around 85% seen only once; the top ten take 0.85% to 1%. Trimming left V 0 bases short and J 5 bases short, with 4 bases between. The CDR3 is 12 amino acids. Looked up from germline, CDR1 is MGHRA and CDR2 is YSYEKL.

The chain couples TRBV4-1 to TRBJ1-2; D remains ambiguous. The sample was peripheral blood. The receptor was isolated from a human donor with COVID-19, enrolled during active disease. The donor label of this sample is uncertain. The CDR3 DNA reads TGCGCCAGCAGCCAAGATGCGTATGGCTACACCTTC. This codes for CASSQDAYGYTF.